The 29 T cell receptor beta chains below all came from one sample that was sequenced in a study of T cell changes during pregnancy in multiple sclerosis. The method was immunoSEQ multiplex PCR; TCRdb's version includes in-frame clones alone and lacks a portion of them. Of some 29,000 clones in the sample, about nine tenths were seen once. The material was CD8+ T cells from peripheral blood mononuclear cells, obtained before pregnancy. Receptors originate from a female donor with multiple sclerosis, enrolled in a pregnancy study.

This CDR3 is CASSETGGNSPLHF. The CDR3 DNA reads TGTGCCAGCAGCGAGACAGGGGGTAATTCACCCCTCCACTTT. This chain joins TRBV11-2 and TRBJ1-6; TRBD1 matches 9 bases. V shed 5 bases and J 6 bases; nucleotides not matched to a gene: 2. CDR1 is SGHAT and CDR2 is FQNNGV in the germline V gene. The CDR3 spans 14 residues.

V and J are TRBV13 and TRBJ2-3, with TRBD2 matching 8 bases. The CDR3 is 15 amino acids. Per germline, CDR1 PRHDT and CDR2 FYEKMQ (reference sequence). V dropped 2 bases and J dropped 0; count of bases not matched to a gene: 1. CDR3 in DNA: TGTGCCAGCAGCTTACGGGGGGGCAGCACAGATACGCAGTATTTT. It encodes CASSLRGGSTDTQYF.

This clone was seen only a few times. The genes are TRBV7-9 and TRBJ1-1; perhaps TRBD1 as D (5 bases). CDR1 SEHNR and CDR2 FQNEAQ come from the germline V gene (reference sequence). V was cut by 1 base and J by 0 bases, with 15 bases left in between. This CDR3 comprises 17 residues. CDR3 DNA sequence: TGTGCCAGCAGCTTAGAACAGGCCTACCTCATGAACACTGAAGCTTTCTTT. Its protein is CASSLEQAYLMNTEAFF.

The chain combines TRBV7-2 with TRBJ2-7; D may be TRBD2 (5 bases). Germline lookup yields CDR1 SGHTA and CDR2 FQGNSA. The CDR3 covers 13 residues. V gave up 4 bases and J gave up 2 bases, with 9 bases separating them. CDR3 sequence (DNA): TGTGCCAGCAGCTACGGGAACACCTACGAGCAGTACTTC. As protein: CASSYGNTYEQYF.

V usage is TRBV2 and J usage is TRBJ2-2, with TRBD2 identical over 13 bases. Trimming took 6 bases from V and 7 from J; bases not matched to a gene: 14. CDR1 SNHLY and CDR2 FYNNEI come from the germline V gene. The CDR3 has 18 amino acids. The CDR3 sequence is CASSTRLTSGGSIGELFF. The CDR3 coding sequence is TGTGCCAGCAGCACCCGCTTGACTAGCGGGGGGTCTATCGGGGAGCTGTTTTTT.

The chain couples TRBV6-4 to TRBJ2-1; 8 nucleotides align to TRBD2. This CDR3 region has 15 residues. Germline-derived CDR1 and CDR2 are MRHNA and SNTAGT. V shed 4 bases and J 10 bases; nucleotides not matched to a gene: 12. As DNA, the CDR3 is TGTGCCAGCAGTGCCGCCGAGAGCGGGAGCGCGGAGCAGTTCTTC. Its translation is CASSAAESGSAEQFF.

The chain joins TRBV4-1 to TRBJ2-1; D unclear. V lost 0 bases and J lost 5, with 11 bases in between. The CDR3 is made up of 15 amino acids. Germline assignment: CDR1 MGHRA and CDR2 YSYEKL. As DNA, the CDR3 is TGCGCCAGCAGCCAAGAACCCGGGTCCCACAATGAGCAGTTCTTC. Protein sequence: CASSQEPGSHNEQFF.

This clone has ten or more counts. The CDR3 bases are TGTGCCATCAGTCCAGAGAACACTGAAGCTTTCTTT. It is translated as CAISPENTEAFF. This chain uses TRBV10-3 with TRBJ1-1; D not resolved. V lost 5 bases, J lost 1 base, and 5 bases lay in between. Germline V gene lookup returns CDR1 ENHRY and CDR2 SYGVKD. This CDR3 has 12 amino acids.

This sequence joins TRBV7-8 and TRBJ2-3; D not resolved. From germline, CDR1 is SGHVS and CDR2 FQNEAQ. This CDR3 is built from 14 residues. Trimming took off 4 bases at V and 2 bases at J, with 10 bases between the two ends. The chain's CDR3 is CASSSPRNTDTQYF. DNA of the CDR3: TGTGCCAGCAGCTCCCCCAGAAACACAGATACGCAGTATTTT.

The chain couples TRBV9 to TRBJ2-1; 7 positions agree with TRBD2. The CDR3 is made up of 17 amino acids. Germline trimming cut 3 bases from V and 3 bases from J; bases unmatched to any gene: 12. Germline V gene sequence: CDR1 SGDLS, CDR2 YYNGEE. The CDR3 bases are TGTGCCAGCAGCGCCCCCGTGAGCGGGATGGGCTACAATGAGCAGTTCTTC. The encoded protein is CASSAPVSGMGYNEQFF.

The CDR3 sequence: CASTRARETQYF. As DNA, the CDR3 is TGTGCCAGCACCAGGGCGAGGGAGACCCAGTACTTC. The chain recombines TRBV5-6 with TRBJ2-5; perhaps TRBD1 as D (5 bases). The germline V gene has CDR1 SGHDT and CDR2 YYEEEE. The CDR3 has 12 residues. V was shortened by 6 bases and J by 5 bases, with 11 bases between the two germline ends.

The chain recombines TRBV7-9 with TRBJ2-1, with a possible D match to TRBD1 (5 bases). Germline V CDR1 and CDR2: SEHNR, FQNEAQ (reference sequence). The CDR3 has 13 residues. V gave up 4 bases and J gave up 3 bases, with 7 bases separating them. This CDR3 reads CASSYGHYNEQFF. CDR3 coding DNA: TGTGCCAGCAGCTACGGACACTACAATGAGCAGTTCTTC.

The DNA of the CDR3 is TGTGCCAGCAGTCCCGGGACTAGCGGCTACAATGAGCAGTTCTTC. This translates into CASSPGTSGYNEQFF. This chain links TRBV6-5 with TRBJ2-1, with 11 bases identical to TRBD2. The CDR3 spans 15 residues. Unmatched junction bases numbered 3, after V lost 5 bases and J lost 3 bases. Germline CDR1 and CDR2: MNHEY and SVGAGI.

This clone was found once. The chain uses TRBV6-1 and TRBJ2-7; D is ambiguous. The CDR3 has 13 amino acids. The ends were cut back, 1 base at V and 1 base at J, with 5 bases in the middle. The germline V gene encodes CDR1 MNHNS and CDR2 SASEGT. CDR3 protein: CASSEVVSYEQYF. DNA for the CDR3: TGTGCCAGCAGTGAAGTCGTGTCCTACGAGCAGTACTTC.

The rearrangement links TRBV5-4 to TRBJ2-7, with 12 bases matching TRBD2. The ends lost 4 bases at V and 5 bases at J; junction bases unmatched: 7. Germline V gene sequence: CDR1 SGHNT, CDR2 YYREEE (reference sequence). CDR3 length equals 15 residues. The CDR3 loop reads CASSQELAGGDEQYF. CDR3 sequence (DNA): TGTGCCAGCAGCCAAGAACTAGCGGGAGGAGACGAGCAGTACTTC.

This clone was counted a single time. The chain joins TRBV29-1 to TRBJ1-1, with TRBD1 matching 7 bases. Germline loops: CDR1 SQVTM, CDR2 ANQGSEA. The junction had 2 bases not matched to a gene; V was cut back by 0 bases and J by 1 base. The length of the CDR3 is 14 residues. The CDR3 sequence is CSVEETGWNTEAFF. The DNA for the CDR3 is TGCAGCGTTGAAGAGACAGGGTGGAACACTGAAGCTTTCTTT.

The DNA for the CDR3 is TGTGCCAGCTCACCTGGGCCTTACAATGAGCAGTTCTTC. This sequence encodes CASSPGPYNEQFF. The chain carries TRBV18 and TRBJ2-1; no clear D gene. The germline gives CDR1 KGHSH, CDR2 LQKENI. The CDR3 is 13 amino acids. Between the trimmed V and J ends, which lost 3 bases and 4 bases, there was a span of 7 bases. Complete variable domain (other parts from reference TRBV18 and TRBJ2-1): NAGVMQNPRHLVRRRGQEARLRCSPMKGHSHVYWYRQLPEEGLKFMVYLQKENIIDESGMPKERFSAEFPKEGPSILRIQQVVRGDSAAYFCASSPGPYNEQFFGPGTRLTVL.

This clone was picked up one time. The chain joins TRBV7-6 to TRBJ2-3; the D gene is possibly TRBD2 (6 bases). The germline V gene has CDR1 SGHVS and CDR2 FNYEAQ. The CDR3 extends over 13 amino acids. The V end was cut by 5 bases, the J end by 6 bases, with 12 bases between. CDR3 loop: CASSLSRGDTQYF. The CDR3 nucleotides are TGTGCCAGCAGCCTGAGCCGGGGGGATACGCAGTATTTT.

J is TRBJ2-1 and V is TRBV11-2, with D possibly being TRBD2 (9 bases). The germline V gene has CDR1 SGHAT and CDR2 FQNNGV. CDR3 length: 15 amino acids. Deletions cut 5 bases from V and 6 bases from J, with 17 bases between. The CDR3 region has the DNA TGTGCCAGCAGCCCAGGGGGCGGGAGGGCCAATGAGCAGTTCTTC. Translation: CASSPGGGRANEQFF.

This clone was recorded once. The rearrangement uses TRBV7-3 and TRBJ2-3; 8 nucleotides line up with TRBD1. CDR3 length: 13 residues. V was clipped by 4 bases and J by 4 bases; unmatched bases: 1. Germline V gives CDR1 SGHTA, CDR2 FQGTGA. For the CDR3, the DNA is TGTGCCAGCAGCTCGACAGGGGCAGATACGCAGTATTTT. Translation: CASSSTGADTQYF.

The rearrangement links TRBV28 to TRBJ1-5, with D perhaps matching TRBD1 (6 bases). Trimming left V 5 bases short and J 3 bases short, with 20 bases between. The CDR3 contains 17 residues. CDR1 is MDHEN and CDR2 is SYDVKM in the germline V gene. CDR3 residues: CASSPLPGEVINQPQHF. CDR3 nucleotide sequence: TGTGCCAGCAGTCCGCTTCCAGGGGAAGTAATCAATCAGCCCCAGCATTTT. Filled out from reference TRBV28 and TRBJ1-5, the complete variable domain reads DVKVTQSSRYLVKRTGEKVFLECVQDMDHENMFWYRQDPGLGLRLIYFSYDVKMKEKGDIPEGYSVSREKKERFSLILESASTNQTSMYLCASSPLPGEVINQPQHFGDGTRLSIL.

The chain recombines TRBV10-2 with TRBJ1-5, with 7 bases fitting TRBD1. This CDR3 contains 14 residues. Germline V lookup: CDR1 WSHSY, CDR2 SAAADI. Trimming took 6 bases from V and 4 from J; bases not matched to a gene: 6. The CDR3 DNA reads as TGCGCCAGCAGGGAACAGGGGATAAATCAGCCCCAGCATTTT. Amino acids: CASREQGINQPQHF.

This clone was seen more than once but under ten times. The rearrangement joins TRBV7-9 to TRBJ2-1; D is ambiguous. V shed 6 bases and J shed 4 bases, with 7 bases lying between them. This CDR3 has 12 residues. Germline CDR1 and CDR2: SEHNR and FQNEAQ (reference sequence). The CDR3 is CASRSQYNEQFF. The CDR3 DNA follows: TGTGCCAGCAGATCCCAGTACAATGAGCAGTTCTTC.

This chain uses TRBV6-5 with TRBJ2-7; TRBD2 aligns across 12 bases. Germline V gene lookup returns CDR1 MNHEY and CDR2 SVGAGI. Trimming cost V 3 bases and J 1 base; bases outside gene matches: 1. CDR3 length: 15 residues. As DNA, the CDR3 is TGTGCCAGCAGTTATGGGACTAGCGGGTCCTACGAGCAGTACTTC. Protein product: CASSYGTSGSYEQYF.

This chain connects TRBV21-1 to TRBJ2-3; no check of the table's D call, TRBD2, against the DNA was made. TRBV21-1 constitutes a pseudogene. The CDR3 spans 14 residues. The CDR3 region has the DNA TGTGCCAGCAATAGCGGGAGAATAACAGATACGCAGTATTTT. It codes for CASNSGRITDTQYF.

The chain combines TRBV5-1 with TRBJ2-1, with D maybe TRBD2 (7 bases). Trimming removed 2 bases from V and 4 bases from J, with 13 bases in between. CDR1 and CDR2 from the germline V gene are SGHRS and YFSETQ. This CDR3 contains 15 residues. The CDR3 DNA follows: TGCGCCAGCAGCTTTGAGGGGGGGCAATACAATGAGCAGTTCTTC. Its protein product is CASSFEGGQYNEQFF.

This chain uses TRBV4-1 with TRBJ1-1, with a possible D match to TRBD1 (5 bases). The CDR3 contains 13 residues. Looked up from germline, CDR1 is MGHRA and CDR2 is YSYEKL. Trimming removed 2 bases from V and 4 bases from J, with 8 bases in between. The CDR3 sequence: CASSQLGGTEAFF. CDR3 bases: TGCGCCAGCAGCCAATTGGGGGGCACTGAAGCTTTCTTT.

The genes are TRBV2 and TRBJ2-3; the D gene is possibly TRBD1 (8 bases). V lost 7 bases, J lost 1 base, and 18 bases lay in between. From germline, CDR1 is SNHLY and CDR2 FYNNEI. The CDR3 sequence is 16 residues long. Here the CDR3 DNA reads TGTGCCAGCACCCCAGGGAGGGGACAGGGCACAGATACGCAGTATTTT. The encoded protein is CASTPGRGQGTDTQYF.

The V call is TRBV11-3, the J call TRBJ2-7, with 9 positions matching TRBD2. The CDR3 is made up of 15 amino acids. The V segment lost 3 bases and the J segment 3 bases; nucleotides outside the gene matches: 6. Germline lookup yields CDR1 SGHNT and CDR2 YENEEA. CDR3 amino acids: CASSFSSGSNYEQYF. The DNA for the CDR3 is TGTGCCAGCAGCTTCAGTAGCGGGAGCAACTACGAGCAGTACTTC.